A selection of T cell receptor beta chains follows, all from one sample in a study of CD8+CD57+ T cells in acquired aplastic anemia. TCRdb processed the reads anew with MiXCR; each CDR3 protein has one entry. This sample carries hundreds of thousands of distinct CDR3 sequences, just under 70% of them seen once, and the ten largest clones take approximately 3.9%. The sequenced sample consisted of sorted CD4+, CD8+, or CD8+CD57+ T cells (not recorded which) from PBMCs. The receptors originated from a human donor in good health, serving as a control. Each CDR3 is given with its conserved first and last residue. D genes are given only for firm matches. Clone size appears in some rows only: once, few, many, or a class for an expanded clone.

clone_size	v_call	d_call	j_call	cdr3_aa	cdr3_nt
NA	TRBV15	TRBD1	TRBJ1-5	CATSSYGQGSQPQHF	TGTGCCACCAGCAGTTACGGACAGGGATCTCAGCCCCAGCATTTT
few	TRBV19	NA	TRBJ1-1	CASIPRSGVTEAFF	TGTGCCAGTATACCCAGATCGGGGGTCACTGAAGCTTTCTTT
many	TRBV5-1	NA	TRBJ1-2	CASSLASGERGYTF	TGCGCCAGCAGCTTGGCCTCGGGGGAAAGAGGCTACACCTTC
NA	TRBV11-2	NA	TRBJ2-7	CASSQEEDEQYF	TGTGCCAGCAGCCAAGAAGAAGACGAGCAGTACTTC
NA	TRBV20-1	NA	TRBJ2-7	CSAPEGQYF	TGCAGTGCCCCCGAAGGGCAGTACTTC
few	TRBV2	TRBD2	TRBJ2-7	CASSDAGVSEQYF	TGTGCCAGCAGTGACGCGGGGGTGAGCGAGCAGTACTTC
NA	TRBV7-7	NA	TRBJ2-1	CASSLAAQQRVHFEQFF	TGTGCTAGCAGCTTAGCGGCCCAACAGAGGGTTCACTTCGAGCAGTTCTTC
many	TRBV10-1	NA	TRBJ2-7	CASSESSRPEQYF	TGCGCCAGCAGTGAGTCGAGCCGCCCCGAGCAGTACTTC
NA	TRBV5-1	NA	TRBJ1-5	CASSGQRPPIRNQPQHF	TGCGCCAGCAGCGGGCAGAGACCCCCTATTCGAAATCAGCCCCAGCATTTT
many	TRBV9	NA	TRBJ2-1	CASSVGAGSYNEQFF	TGTGCCAGCAGCGTGGGGGCAGGGAGCTACAATGAGCAGTTCTTC
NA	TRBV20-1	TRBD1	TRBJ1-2	CSARTGFSNGYTF	TGCAGTGCTAGGACAGGGTTTAGCAATGGCTACACCTTC
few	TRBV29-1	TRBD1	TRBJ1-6	CSLDRASNSPLHF	TGCAGCTTAGACAGGGCCTCTAATTCACCCCTCCACTTT
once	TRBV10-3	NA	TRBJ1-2	CAISERAGNYGYTF	TGTGCCATCAGTGAACGGGCGGGAAACTATGGCTACACCTTC
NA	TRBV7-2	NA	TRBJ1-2	CASSLLSSQVNGYTF	TGTGCCAGCAGCTTATTATCATCACAGGTTAATGGCTACACCTTC
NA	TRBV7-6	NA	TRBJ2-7	CASSSEAGEQYF	TGTGCCAGCAGCTCGGAGGCGGGCGAGCAGTACTTC
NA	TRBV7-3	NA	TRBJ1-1	CASNTRTVAEAFF	TGTGCCAGCAACACCCGGACAGTAGCTGAAGCTTTCTTT
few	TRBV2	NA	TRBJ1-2	CASSERMAGYTF	TGTGCCAGCAGTGAACGAATGGCTGGCTACACCTTC
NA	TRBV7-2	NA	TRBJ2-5	CAISESTGGVTQYF	TGTGCCATCAGCGAGTCGACGGGGGGCGTGACCCAGTACTTC
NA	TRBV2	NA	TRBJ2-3	CASSESAQGDTQYF	TGTGCCAGCAGTGAATCGGCCCAGGGAGATACGCAGTATTTT